The 21 T cell receptor beta chains in this list originate from one sample, sequenced in a study of shared clonotypes between healthy human individuals. The data were produced by immunoSEQ multiplex PCR, yet TCRdb's version contains in-frame clones alone and is incomplete. The sample has 450,000 or so clones, approximately 71% seen once. Input material: PBMCs. These receptors were taken from a woman between 40 and 50 years old in good health. Some clones in this sample may be carry-over from other donors' samples.

V usage is TRBV28 and J usage is TRBJ2-3; perhaps TRBD2 as D (5 bases). CDR1 and CDR2 (germline): MDHEN, SYDVKM. This CDR3 comprises 16 residues. Trimming took 3 bases from V and 0 from J, leaving 13 bases between them. CDR3 protein: CASSFWRASSTDTQYF. The CDR3 DNA is TGTGCCAGCAGTTTCTGGCGGGCCTCTAGCACAGATACGCAGTATTTT.

The chain combines TRBV5-1 with TRBJ2-2, with TRBD2 matching 8 bases. Germline loops: CDR1 SGHRS, CDR2 YFSETQ. The CDR3 has 16 residues. Trimming at V came to 0 bases and at J to 2 bases, leaving 3 bases not matched to a gene. In DNA form, the CDR3 reads TGCGCCAGCAGCTTGGAGGGGACTAGAAACACCGGGGAGCTGTTTTTT. It translates to CASSLEGTRNTGELFF.

The chain has TRBV4-1 and TRBJ2-7; 13 nucleotides align to TRBD2. Per the germline V gene, CDR1 is MGHRA and CDR2 is YSYEKL. Losses at the gene ends were 4 bases for V and 5 bases for J; bases not matched to a gene: 23. The CDR3 loop spans 21 amino acids. CDR3 in DNA: TGCGCCAGCAGCCCTCTCTCCATCCTTAAGGGACTAGCGGGATCTGGAGACGAGCAGTACTTC. Translated: CASSPLSILKGLAGSGDEQYF.

The chain links TRBV6-6 to TRBJ1-2; a possible D gene is TRBD1 (6 bases). V dropped 7 bases and J dropped 3 bases, with 18 bases sitting between them. The germline CDR1 and CDR2 sequences are MNHNY and SVGAGI (reference sequence). CDR3 size: 15 residues. The CDR3 protein is CASTETGYDDYGYTF. The CDR3 bases are TGTGCCAGCACCGAAACAGGGTACGATGACTATGGCTACACCTTC.

This clone was recorded once. The chain employs TRBV29-1 and TRBJ2-7; D gene unclear. The germline V gene has CDR1 SQVTM and CDR2 ANQGSEA. V lost 3 bases, J lost 3 bases, and 6 bases lay in between. CDR3 length equals 11 residues. The CDR3 region is CSVDDNYEQYF. CDR3 sequence (DNA): TGCAGCGTTGATGACAACTACGAGCAGTACTTC.

CDR3 residues: CASSTGTSGRARQETQYF. CDR3 coding DNA: TGTGCCAGCAGCACCGGGACTAGCGGGAGGGCCCGACAAGAGACCCAGTACTTC. This chain joins TRBV9 and TRBJ2-5; TRBD2 agrees at 16 bases. The J segment lost 2 bases and the V segment lost 4 bases, leaving 8 bases of the junction unmatched. Germline V lookup: CDR1 SGDLS, CDR2 YYNGEE. There are 18 residues in the CDR3.

On this clone: A far larger clone is only one base removed, so a read error is likely. This chain links TRBV13 with TRBJ1-1; 8 bases agree with TRBD1. Germline V CDR1 and CDR2: PRHDT, FYEKMQ (reference sequence). V lost 5 bases and J lost 6; bases outside the gene matches: 8. The CDR3 extends over 14 amino acids. DNA for the CDR3: TGTGCCAGCAGCCTACGGGACAGGATCGCTGAAGCTTTCTTT. It specifies CASSLRDRIAEAFF.

This clone has only a few counts. Just one base apart from a much larger clone, this may be a read error. This chain connects TRBV6-6 to TRBJ1-5; 9 bases are a match to TRBD1. The germline gives CDR1 MNHNY, CDR2 SVGAGI (reference sequence). The CDR3 has 16 amino acids. The CDR3 reads CATQGAEGYSDQPQHF. CDR3 coding DNA: TGTGCCACACAGGGGGCGGAGGGCTATAGCGATCAGCCCCAGCATTTT.

For this clone: It may be a read error: a sequence one base away is much more abundant. The chain couples TRBV7-2 to TRBJ1-2, with TRBD1 as a possible D gene (5 bases). Germline values: CDR1 SGHTA, CDR2 FQGNSA. This CDR3 spans 12 amino acids. The CDR3 sequence: CASSRDVAGCTF. As DNA, the CDR3 is TGTGCCAGCAGCCGGGACGTTGCTGGCTGCACCTTC.

On this clone itself: A far larger clone lies a single base away; this is likely a read error. V is TRBV30 and J is TRBJ2-5; no clear D. CDR3 size: 15 residues. Germline V gene sequence: CDR1 GTSNPN, CDR2 SVGIG (reference sequence). V dropped 8 bases and J dropped 0 bases, with 19 bases sitting between them. The CDR3 sequence is CAQSTSRLNQETQYF. The CDR3 DNA follows: TGTGCCCAAAGTACCAGTCGACTGAACCAAGAGACCCAGTACTTC.

The chain joins TRBV19 to TRBJ2-7; TRBD2 matches at 10 bases. V lost 6 bases and J lost 3; bases outside the gene matches: 8. The CDR3 is 15 residues long. Germline CDR1 and CDR2: LNHDA and SQIVND (reference sequence). The CDR3 spells CASRPAGGTFYEQYF. The CDR3, as DNA: TGTGCCAGTAGGCCAGCGGGAGGGACGTTCTACGAGCAGTACTTC. The complete variable domain, with remaining parts taken from reference TRBV19 and TRBJ2-7, reads DGGITQSPKYLFRKEGQNVTLSCEQNLNHDAMYWYRQDPGQGLRLIYYSQIVNDFQKGDIAEGYSVSREKKESFPLTVTSAQKNPTAFYLCASRPAGGTFYEQYFGPGTRLTVT.

V gene TRBV14 combines with J gene TRBJ1-1; TRBD1 might be the D (6 bases). This CDR3 spans 14 amino acids. CDR1 is SGHDN and CDR2 is FVKESK in the germline V gene. Trimming took 4 bases from V and 5 from J, leaving 14 bases between them. The CDR3 here is CASSRRQVRTEAFF. The CDR3 DNA is TGTGCCAGCAGCCGACGACAGGTCCGGACTGAAGCTTTCTTT.

This chain uses TRBV11-1 with TRBJ2-3; 7 bases align to TRBD1. Germline V CDR1 and CDR2: SGHAT, FQDESV (reference sequence). The CDR3 has 15 amino acids. J was trimmed by 3 bases and V by 5 bases; bases with no gene match: 8. DNA for the CDR3: TGTGCCAGCAGCGACGACGGGACAGTGACAGATACGCAGTATTTT. Its translation: CASSDDGTVTDTQYF.

This clone was detected only a few times. A single base is all that separates this from a far larger clone, so a read error is likely. Different DNA sequences within this sample yield the same CDR3. The chain combines TRBV30 with TRBJ1-5, with D hard to call. This CDR3 is built from 13 residues. CDR1 GTSNPN and CDR2 SVGIG come from the germline V gene (reference sequence). The CDR3 reads CAWGNGGNQPQHF. Here the CDR3 DNA reads TGTGCCTGGGGCAACGGTGGCAATCAGCCCCAGCATTTC.

As regards this clone: A read error may be the cause here, since a much bigger clone is one base away. At the DNA level, this CDR3 is encoded by other sequences in the same sample as well. This sequence joins TRBV28 and TRBJ1-5; D uncertain. The CDR3 runs 15 residues. Between the trimmed V and J ends, which lost 10 bases and 2 bases, there was a span of 18 bases. Germline CDR1 and CDR2: MDHEN and SYDVKM. CDR3: CATKSLPGGNQPQHF. The CDR3 region has the DNA TGTGCCACCAAGTCTCTCCCTGGGGGCAATCAGCCCCAGCATTTT.

The chain combines TRBV7-6 with TRBJ2-5, with 8 positions matching TRBD1. This CDR3 comprises 14 residues. CDR1 and CDR2 from the germline V gene are SGHVS and FNYEAQ. The J segment lost 5 bases and the V segment lost 5 bases, leaving 7 bases of the junction unmatched. The DNA of the CDR3 is TGTGCCAGCAGCGTCGACAGGGGCCGGGAGACCCAGTACTTC. Encoded protein: CASSVDRGRETQYF.

This clone was counted a single time. The rearrangement links TRBV30 to TRBJ2-1; 7 nucleotides line up with TRBD2. Germline CDR1 and CDR2: GTSNPN and SVGIG (reference sequence). Trimming removed 5 bases from V and 8 bases from J; junction bases left unmatched: 12. The CDR3 has 14 residues. CDR3: CAWHRGGPRDEQFF. The CDR3 DNA follows: TGTGCCTGGCATCGGGGAGGGCCAAGGGATGAGCAGTTCTTC.

The table lists this clone with a few counts. This chain links TRBV7-2 with TRBJ2-7, with D uncertain. Looked up from germline, CDR1 is SGHTA and CDR2 is FQGNSA. The V and J ends lost 5 bases and 2 bases respectively, with 10 bases between them. The CDR3 extends over 13 amino acids. The CDR3 bases are TGTGCCAGCAGCCTCCGGCTAGCCTACGAGCAGTACTTC. This encodes CASSLRLAYEQYF. Complete variable domain (other parts from reference TRBV7-2 and TRBJ2-7): GAGVSQSPSNKVTEKGKDVELRCDPISGHTALYWYRQSLGQGLEFLIYFQGNSAPDKSGLPSDRFSAERTGGSVSTLTIQRTQQEDSAVYLCASSLRLAYEQYFGPGTRLTVT.

This clone was observed a single time. The rearrangement links TRBV6-6 to TRBJ2-7, with D possibly matching TRBD2 (5 bases). V lost 7 bases to trimming and J lost 2 bases, with 15 bases between them. From germline, CDR1 is MNHNY and CDR2 SVGAGI (reference sequence). This CDR3 has 14 amino acids. DNA for the CDR3: TGTGCCAGCACGGGGAGTGTTGTCCCCTACGAGCAGTACTTC. It encodes CASTGSVVPYEQYF.

Concerning this clone: This sequence may be a read error, since a much larger clone differs from it by one base. V gene TRBV28 combines with J gene TRBJ2-5, with 14 bases identical to TRBD2. Germline CDR1 reads MDHEN; CDR2 reads SYDVKM. CDR3 length equals 18 residues. CDR3 region: CASSPGLAGASAQETQHF. CDR3 nucleotide sequence: TGTGCCAGCAGCCCGGGACTAGCGGGAGCTTCAGCCCAAGAGACCCAGCACTTC. The full variable domain, its missing parts supplied by reference TRBV28 and TRBJ2-5, is DVKVTQSSRYLVKRTGEKVFLECVQDMDHENMFWYRQDPGLGLRLIYFSYDVKMKEKGDIPEGYSVSREKKERFSLILESASTNQTSMYLCASSPGLAGASAQETQHFGPGTRLLVL.

The chain has TRBV2 and TRBJ2-4; D is unresolved. Germline V gives CDR1 SNHLY, CDR2 FYNNEI. The CDR3 consists of 15 residues. Trimming left V 4 bases short and J 0 bases short, with 10 bases between. CDR3 loop: CASSGVTVAKNIQYF. CDR3 sequence (DNA): TGTGCCAGCAGTGGGGTTACAGTAGCCAAAAACATTCAGTACTTC.